The 2 T cell receptor beta chains below all came from one sample that was sequenced in a study of T-cell reconstitution after alpha-beta-depleted transplantation in children. Preparing the TCRbeta library involved the use of unique molecular identifiers. TCRdb reprocessed the PCR reads via MiXCR and lists one record per CDR3 protein. The table has hundreds of thousands of distinct CDR3 sequences, approximately 17% seen once; the top ten hold 0.85% to 1.3%. The sequenced sample was PBMCs from the stem cell graft donor, obtained from the stem cell graft. All receptors come from a human donor who donated a stem cell graft to a child with acute myeloid leukemia.

This clonotype has more than one count but fewer than ten. This chain uses TRBV7-2 with TRBJ2-1; D is unresolved. The CDR3 spans 15 residues. V shed 3 bases and J shed 0 bases, with 9 bases lying between them. Germline loops: CDR1 SGHTA, CDR2 FQGNSA. CDR3: CASSFLLDSYNEQFF. DNA of the CDR3: TGTGCCAGCAGCTTTCTACTCGACTCCTACAATGAGCAGTTCTTC.

V usage is TRBV20-1 and J usage is TRBJ1-3, with D uncertain. Trimming removed 1 base from V and 6 bases from J, with 16 bases in between. Per the germline V gene, CDR1 is DFQATT and CDR2 is SNEGSKA (reference sequence). This CDR3 is built from 15 residues. The CDR3 spells CSARGPTDLENTIYF. For the CDR3, the DNA is TGCAGTGCTAGAGGCCCAACTGACCTGGAAAACACCATATATTTT.